One sample yielded the 2 T cell receptor beta chains listed below, sequenced in a study of blood T cell repertoires in COVID-19. The method was immunoSEQ multiplex PCR; TCRdb's version includes in-frame clones alone and lacks a portion of them. This sample has 350,000 or so clones, with about 91% found just once. The sample comprised peripheral blood. These receptors all come from a woman aged 25 to 45 with COVID-19, enrolled during active disease.

The chain employs TRBV7-2 and TRBJ2-1; 9 nucleotides match TRBD2. Germline V lookup: CDR1 SGHTA, CDR2 FQGNSA. V trimming: 5 bases; J trimming: 5 bases; junction bases outside the gene matches: 4. The CDR3 totals 14 residues. CDR3 DNA sequence: TGTGCCAGCAGCCGCCTAGCGGGAAACAATGAGCAGTTCTTC. Protein product: CASSRLAGNNEQFF. The whole variable domain, filled in from reference TRBV7-2 and TRBJ2-1, reads GAGVSQSPSNKVTEKGKDVELRCDPISGHTALYWYRQSLGQGLEFLIYFQGNSAPDKSGLPSDRFSAERTGGSVSTLTIQRTQQEDSAVYLCASSRLAGNNEQFFGPGTRLTVL.

The rearrangement joins TRBV5-4 to TRBJ2-2; tentatively, D is TRBD2 (6 bases). Germline values: CDR1 SGHNT, CDR2 YYREEE (reference sequence). The CDR3 length is 16 residues. Trimming left V 0 bases short and J 3 bases short, with 12 bases between. CDR3 nucleotide sequence: TGTGCCAGCAGCTTGGACCGGGGGATTGACACCGGGGAGCTGTTTTTT. It specifies CASSLDRGIDTGELFF.